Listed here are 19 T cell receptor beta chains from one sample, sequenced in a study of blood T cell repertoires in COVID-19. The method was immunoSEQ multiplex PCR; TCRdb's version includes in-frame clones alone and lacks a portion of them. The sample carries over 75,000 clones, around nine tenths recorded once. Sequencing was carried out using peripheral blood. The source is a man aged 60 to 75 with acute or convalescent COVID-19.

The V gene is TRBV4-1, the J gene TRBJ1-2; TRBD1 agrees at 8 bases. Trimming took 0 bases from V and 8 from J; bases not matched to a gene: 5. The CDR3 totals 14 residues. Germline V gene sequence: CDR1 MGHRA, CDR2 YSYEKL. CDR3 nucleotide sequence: TGCGCCAGCAGCCAAGACAGGGGGCGTCGAGGCTACACCTTC. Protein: CASSQDRGRRGYTF.

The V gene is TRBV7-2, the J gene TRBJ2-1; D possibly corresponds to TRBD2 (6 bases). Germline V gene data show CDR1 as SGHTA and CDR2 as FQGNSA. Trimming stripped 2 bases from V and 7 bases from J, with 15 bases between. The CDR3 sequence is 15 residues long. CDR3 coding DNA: TGTGCCAGCAGCTTATCAGGCGGGACGTGGAATGAGCAGTTCTTC. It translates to CASSLSGGTWNEQFF.

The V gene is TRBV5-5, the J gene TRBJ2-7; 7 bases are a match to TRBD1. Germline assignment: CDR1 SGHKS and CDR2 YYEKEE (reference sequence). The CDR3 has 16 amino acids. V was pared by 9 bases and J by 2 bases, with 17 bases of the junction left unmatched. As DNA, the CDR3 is TGTGCCACTCGTCCCCTCCCCCGGGACAGAGCCTACGAGCAGTACTTC. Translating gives CATRPLPRDRAYEQYF.

The CDR3 sequence is CASSQRTGYGNTIYF. CDR3 coding DNA: TGTGCCAGCAGCCAGAGGACAGGGTACGGAAACACCATATATTTT. The chain is built from TRBV4-2 and TRBJ1-3; 8 bases match TRBD1. V lost 3 bases, J lost 4 bases, and 5 bases stayed unmatched. Per germline, CDR1 LGHNA and CDR2 YNFKEQ. This CDR3 comprises 15 residues.

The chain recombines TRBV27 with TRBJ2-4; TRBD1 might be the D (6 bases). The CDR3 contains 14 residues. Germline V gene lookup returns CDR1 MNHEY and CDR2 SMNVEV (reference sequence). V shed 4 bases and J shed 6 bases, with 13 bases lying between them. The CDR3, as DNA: TGTGCCAGCAGTTCCAGGACAGTGAGAAACATTCAGTACTTC. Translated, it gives CASSSRTVRNIQYF.

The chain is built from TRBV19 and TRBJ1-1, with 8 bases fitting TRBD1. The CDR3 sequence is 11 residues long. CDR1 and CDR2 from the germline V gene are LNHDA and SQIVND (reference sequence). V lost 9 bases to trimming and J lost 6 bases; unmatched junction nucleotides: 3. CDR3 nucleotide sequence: TGTGCCAGCGGACAGGGACCTGAAGCTTTCTTT. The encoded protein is CASGQGPEAFF.

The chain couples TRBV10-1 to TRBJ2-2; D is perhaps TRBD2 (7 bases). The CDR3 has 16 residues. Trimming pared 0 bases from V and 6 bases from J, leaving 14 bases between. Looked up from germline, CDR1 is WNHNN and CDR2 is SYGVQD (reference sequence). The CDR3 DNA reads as TGCGCCAGCAGTGAGTCGTGGGGGGGCCGGGCCGGGGAGCTGTTTTTT. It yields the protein CASSESWGGRAGELFF.

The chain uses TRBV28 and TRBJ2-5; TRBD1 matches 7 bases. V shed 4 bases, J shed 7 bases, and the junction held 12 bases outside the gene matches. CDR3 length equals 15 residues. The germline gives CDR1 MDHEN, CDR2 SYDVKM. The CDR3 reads CASSSTGQQLRTQYF. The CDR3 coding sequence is TGTGCCAGCAGTTCTACGGGACAGCAACTCAGGACCCAGTACTTC.

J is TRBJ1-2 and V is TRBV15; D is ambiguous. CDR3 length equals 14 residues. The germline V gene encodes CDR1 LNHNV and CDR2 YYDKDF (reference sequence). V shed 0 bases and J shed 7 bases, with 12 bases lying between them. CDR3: CATSRDREGGGYTF. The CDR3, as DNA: TGTGCCACCAGCAGAGATAGGGAGGGAGGTGGCTACACCTTC.

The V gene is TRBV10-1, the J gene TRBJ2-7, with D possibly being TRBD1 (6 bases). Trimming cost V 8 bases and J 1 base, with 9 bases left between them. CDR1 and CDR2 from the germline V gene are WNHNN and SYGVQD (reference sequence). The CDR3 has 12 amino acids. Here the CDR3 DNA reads TGCGCCAGCGGGGACACGTCCTACGAGCAGTACTTC. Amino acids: CASGDTSYEQYF.

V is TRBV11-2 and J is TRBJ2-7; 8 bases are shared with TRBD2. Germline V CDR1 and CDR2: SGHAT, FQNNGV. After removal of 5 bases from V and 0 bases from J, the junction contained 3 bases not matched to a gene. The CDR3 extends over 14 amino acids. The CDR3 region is CASSRSGNSYEQYF. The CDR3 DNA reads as TGTGCCAGCAGCCGTAGCGGGAACTCCTACGAGCAGTACTTC.

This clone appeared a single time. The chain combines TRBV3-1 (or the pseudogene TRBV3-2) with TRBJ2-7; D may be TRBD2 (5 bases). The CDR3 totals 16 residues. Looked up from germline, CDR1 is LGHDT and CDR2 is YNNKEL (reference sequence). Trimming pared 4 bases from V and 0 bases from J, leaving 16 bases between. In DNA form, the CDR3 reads TGTGCCAGCAGCCTCCGTAGCGACCGAAGCTCCTACGAGCAGTACTTC. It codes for CASSLRSDRSSYEQYF.

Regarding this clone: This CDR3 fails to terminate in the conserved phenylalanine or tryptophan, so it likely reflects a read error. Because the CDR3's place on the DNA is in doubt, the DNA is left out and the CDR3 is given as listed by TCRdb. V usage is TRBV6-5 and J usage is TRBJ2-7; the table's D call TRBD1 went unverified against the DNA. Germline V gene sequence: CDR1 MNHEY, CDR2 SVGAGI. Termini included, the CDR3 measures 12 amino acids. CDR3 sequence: CASRNPGDRGPA.

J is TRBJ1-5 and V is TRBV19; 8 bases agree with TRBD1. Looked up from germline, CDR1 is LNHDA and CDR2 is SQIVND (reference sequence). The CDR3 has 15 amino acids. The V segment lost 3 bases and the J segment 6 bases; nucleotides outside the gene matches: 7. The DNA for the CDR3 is TGTGCCAGTAGTATTGGGACAGGTAGGAGTCAGCCCCAGCATTTT. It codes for CASSIGTGRSQPQHF.

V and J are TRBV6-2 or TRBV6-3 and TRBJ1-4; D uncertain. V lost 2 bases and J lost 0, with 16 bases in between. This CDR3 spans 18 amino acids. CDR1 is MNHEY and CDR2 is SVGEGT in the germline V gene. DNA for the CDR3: TGTGCCAGCAGTTACGACGGCAGTCGGAGAGCAACTAATGAAAAACTGTTTTTT. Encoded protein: CASSYDGSRRATNEKLFF.

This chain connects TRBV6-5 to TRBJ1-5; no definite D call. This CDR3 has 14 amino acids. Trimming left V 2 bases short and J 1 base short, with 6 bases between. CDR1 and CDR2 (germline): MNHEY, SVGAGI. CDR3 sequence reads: CASSYQKSNQPQHF. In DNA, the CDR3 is TGTGCCAGCAGTTACCAGAAGAGCAATCAGCCCCAGCATTTT.

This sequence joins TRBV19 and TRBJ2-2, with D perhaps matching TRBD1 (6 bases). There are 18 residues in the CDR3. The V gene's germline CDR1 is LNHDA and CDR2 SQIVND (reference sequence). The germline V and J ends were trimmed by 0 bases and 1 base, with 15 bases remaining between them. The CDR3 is CASSIDLPTGMNTGELFF. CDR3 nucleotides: TGTGCCAGTAGTATAGATCTCCCCACAGGGATGAACACCGGGGAGCTGTTTTTT.

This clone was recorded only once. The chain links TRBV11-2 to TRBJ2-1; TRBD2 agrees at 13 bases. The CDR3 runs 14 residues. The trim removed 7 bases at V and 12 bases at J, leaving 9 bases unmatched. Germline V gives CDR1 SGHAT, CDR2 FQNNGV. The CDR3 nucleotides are TGTGCCAGCACAACTCCGGGACTAGCGGGGATGCAGTTCTTC. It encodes CASTTPGLAGMQFF.

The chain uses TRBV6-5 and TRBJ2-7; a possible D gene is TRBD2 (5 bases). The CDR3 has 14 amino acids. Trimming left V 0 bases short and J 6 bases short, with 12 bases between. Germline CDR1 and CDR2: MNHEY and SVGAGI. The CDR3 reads CASSYSGLASEQYF. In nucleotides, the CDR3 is TGTGCCAGCAGTTACTCTGGGCTAGCCTCCGAGCAGTACTTC.